The 15 T cell receptor beta chains reported below all come from one sample, sequenced in a study of immune cell composition in non-small cell lung cancer. Normal lung was sampled as far from the tumour as possible, at least 3 cm. Produced via immunoSEQ multiplex PCR; TCRdb's table is partial and in-frame only. The repertoire holds about 2,100 clones, with roughly two thirds as singletons. Specimen: non-adjacent lung tissue. The receptors were sampled from a human donor with non-small cell lung cancer.

This chain connects TRBV5-6 to TRBJ1-5, with TRBD1 matching over 10 bases. Germline V gene data show CDR1 as SGHDT and CDR2 as YYEEEE. Losses at the gene ends were 0 bases for V and 7 bases for J; bases not matched to a gene: 1. The CDR3 totals 14 residues. In DNA, the CDR3 is TGTGCCAGCAGCTTGGGGACAGGGGGACAGCCCCAGCATTTT. It is translated as CASSLGTGGQPQHF.

As concerns this clone: This specimen includes other DNA sequences encoding the same CDR3. This sequence joins TRBV5-6 and TRBJ1-2, with 7 bases matching TRBD1. Germline values: CDR1 SGHDT, CDR2 YYEEEE. The CDR3 contains 13 residues. V shed 3 bases, J shed 6 bases, and the junction held 5 bases outside the gene matches. The CDR3 spells CASSSTGVHGYTF. The CDR3 nucleotides are TGTGCCAGCAGCTCAACAGGGGTACATGGCTACACCTTC. Based on the CDR3 plus reference TRBV5-6 and TRBJ1-2, the full variable domain is DAGVTQSPTHLIKTRGQQVTLRCSPKSGHDTVSWYQQALGQGPQFIFQYYEEEERQRGNFPDRFSGHQFPNYSSELNVNALLLGDSALYLCASSSTGVHGYTFGSGTRLTVV.

The V and J genes are TRBV7-2 and TRBJ1-6; TRBD1 agrees at 7 bases. V gave up 5 bases and J gave up 9 bases; unmatched junction bases: 7. This CDR3 is built from 14 residues. Germline CDR1 SGHTA, CDR2 FQGNSA. The CDR3 protein is CASSRQGLGSPLHF. Here the CDR3 DNA reads TGTGCCAGCAGCCGACAGGGTCTTGGTTCACCCCTCCACTTT.

The sample holds a few counts of this clone. The genes are TRBV6-1 and TRBJ2-7, with D perhaps matching TRBD2 (6 bases). This CDR3 region has 15 residues. The V end lost 6 bases, the J end lost 6 bases, and 21 bases lay between the germline ends. CDR1 and CDR2 from the germline V gene are MNHNS and SASEGT. CDR3: CASRRAGLAGLEQYF. In nucleotides, the CDR3 is TGTGCCAGCAGGAGGGCTGGGTTGGCGGGGCTCGAGCAGTACTTC.

The V and J genes are TRBV7-2 and TRBJ1-2; TRBD1 is a possible D gene (6 bases). The CDR3 contains 14 residues. In germline, CDR1 is SGHTA, CDR2 FQGNSA. With 5 bases removed from V and 11 bases from J, the gap between germline ends came to 21 bases. Written as DNA, the CDR3 is TGTGCCAGCAGCCAAGAGGGGGGGGGCAGCCCATACACCTTC. The encoded protein is CASSQEGGGSPYTF.

This rearrangement joins TRBV5-5 to TRBJ1-4; D is possibly TRBD1 (5 bases). The CDR3 is made up of 15 amino acids. Germline CDR1 reads SGHKS; CDR2 reads YYEKEE (reference sequence). V was trimmed by 4 bases and J by 0 bases, leaving 10 bases between them. CDR3: CASSAGTATNEKLFF. DNA of the CDR3: TGTGCCAGCAGCGCCGGGACTGCAACTAATGAAAAACTGTTTTTT. Full variable domain (missing parts from reference TRBV5-5 and TRBJ1-4): DAGVTQSPTHLIKTRGQQVTLRCSPISGHKSVSWYQQVLGQGPQFIFQYYEKEERGRGNFPDRFSARQFPNYSSELNVNALLLGDSALYLCASSAGTATNEKLFFGSGTQLSVL.

The rearrangement joins TRBV7-2 to TRBJ2-3; D is perhaps TRBD2 (7 bases). V dropped 6 bases and J dropped 6 bases, with 16 bases sitting between them. This CDR3 spans 14 amino acids. From germline, CDR1 is SGHTA and CDR2 FQGNSA. The CDR3 DNA reads as TGTGCCAGCAGTCCTGATGGGGGGGCCGATACGCAGTATTTT. Residues: CASSPDGGADTQYF.

J is TRBJ1-6 and V is TRBV27; D possibly corresponds to TRBD1 (5 bases). The CDR3 runs to 14 residues. Germline assignment: CDR1 MNHEY and CDR2 SMNVEV (reference sequence). The V end lost 7 bases, the J end lost 5 bases, and 12 bases lay between the germline ends. The CDR3 DNA reads TGTGCCAGCAAAAGGGGCGATCATAATTCACCCCTCCACTTT. It yields the protein CASKRGDHNSPLHF.

The rearrangement links TRBV2 to TRBJ1-4, with a tentative D call TRBD1 (5 bases). Per germline, CDR1 SNHLY and CDR2 FYNNEI. The CDR3 is 15 amino acids. Trimming stripped 5 bases from V and 0 bases from J, with 10 bases between. CDR3: CASSRDFTTNEKLFF. The CDR3 DNA reads TGTGCCAGCAGTCGGGACTTCACAACTAATGAAAAACTGTTTTTT.

A word on this clone: At one of its ends the junction is not consistent with the germline gene, which may arise from a read error. This chain links TRBV27 with TRBJ2-1, with TRBD1 matching over 12 bases. The V gene's germline CDR1 is MNHEY and CDR2 SMNVEV (reference sequence). The CDR3 covers 15 residues. Here the CDR3 DNA reads TGTGCCAGCAGTCTATCCGGGACAGGGGGCGTTGAGCAGTTCTTC. This translates into CASSLSGTGGVEQFF.

The V and J genes are TRBV7-3 and TRBJ1-5, with 8 positions matching TRBD1. Germline V gene sequence: CDR1 SGHTA, CDR2 FQGTGA. CDR3 size: 16 residues. J was trimmed by 6 bases and V by 5 bases; bases with no gene match: 12. The CDR3: CASSMGQGAQGQPQHF. CDR3 in DNA: TGTGCCAGCAGCATGGGGCAGGGGGCGCAGGGTCAGCCCCAGCATTTT.

The rearrangement joins TRBV6-1 to TRBJ1-2, with TRBD1 identical over 10 bases. Germline values: CDR1 MNHNS, CDR2 SASEGT. The J segment lost 6 bases and the V segment lost 6 bases, leaving 4 bases of the junction unmatched. There are 13 residues in the CDR3. Written as DNA, the CDR3 is TGTGCCAGCAGGGAGACAGGGGGCGATGGCTACACCTTC. This encodes CASRETGGDGYTF.

This clone came up once. The chain employs TRBV5-1 and TRBJ1-4, with 8 bases identical to TRBD1. The CDR3 covers 16 residues. The V gene's germline CDR1 is SGHRS and CDR2 YFSETQ. The V segment lost 4 bases and the J segment 0 bases; nucleotides outside the gene matches: 5. In DNA, the CDR3 is TGCGCCAGCAGCCGGGACAGGCTAGCAACTAATGAAAAACTGTTTTTT. Its translation: CASSRDRLATNEKLFF.

This chain links TRBV28 with TRBJ2-5; 11 bases are a match to TRBD2. CDR3 length: 15 residues. J gave up 3 bases and V 8 bases, and 8 bases lay outside the gene matches. Germline values: CDR1 MDHEN, CDR2 SYDVKM. As DNA, the CDR3 is TGTGCCAGCGCCGGGACTAGCGGTCTAGAAGAGACCCAGTACTTC. Its protein product is CASAGTSGLEETQYF.

The chain uses TRBV19 and TRBJ2-7, with 9 bases fitting TRBD1. CDR3 length equals 17 residues. Germline trimming cut 3 bases from V and 1 base from J; bases unmatched to any gene: 10. Germline-derived CDR1 and CDR2 are LNHDA and SQIVND (reference sequence). In nucleotides, the CDR3 is TGTGCCAGTAGTATCTACGCCGGGACAGGGCTTTCCTACGAGCAGTACTTC. The encoded protein is CASSIYAGTGLSYEQYF.